Following are 2 T cell receptor beta chains from one sample sequenced in a study of response to subunit inactivated influenza vaccine. TCRdb reprocessed the RT-PCR reads with MiXCR, giving one entry per CDR3 protein. The sample has about 540,000 distinct CDR3 sequences; roughly 23% are singletons. These data also formed part of another study, on T cells expressing NK-cell markers. From that study: Libraries used 5'RACE template switching adding universal primer site and UMIs.

This specimen was CD4+ T cells sorted from PBMCs, taken approximately 13 days after vaccination. The source is a man aged 45 to 65 who received an inactivated influenza vaccine.

This clonotype was detected only a few times. The CDR3 loop is CASSYGGRVQHF. The CDR3 DNA sequence: TGTGCCAGCAGCTATGGCGGCAGAGTCCAGCATTTT. The chain recombines TRBV7-2 with TRBJ1-5; the D is unclear. Germline CDR1 is SGHTA and CDR2 is FQGNSA. Deletions cut 4 bases from V and 12 bases from J, with 13 bases between. This CDR3 is 12 amino acids long.

The gene calls are TRBV9 and TRBJ2-5; no clear D gene. The CDR3 is 16 amino acids. V gave up 4 bases and J gave up 5 bases, with 21 bases separating them. Germline CDR1 is SGDLS and CDR2 is YYNGEE. The DNA for the CDR3 is TGTGCCAGCAGCCGAAGTGTGGGGTCCTCCGAGGAGACCCAGTACTTC. Translated: CASSRSVGSSEETQYF.